This T cell receptor (beta chain) was sequenced for a study of T cells in Graves' hyperthyroidism and ophthalmopathy. The junction had 7 bases not matched to a gene; V was cut back by 4 bases and J by 2 bases. Germline V gives CDR1 MDHEN, CDR2 SYDVKM. The CDR3 is made up of 16 amino acids. The TCR beta CDR3 regions underwent amplification using RNA transcripts as the source. TCR CDR3 underwent first-round RT-PCR with the HTBI primer set. TCRdb fed the multiplex PCR reads into MiXCR, producing one record per CDR3 protein. The sample consists of 540,000 or so distinct CDR3 sequences, approximately 14% of them appearing once. Graves' hyperthyroidism without ophthalmopathy progression within 18 months was termed stable. Among the patients, aged 18 to 65, hyperthyroidism was newly diagnosed and had lasted under 2 months. Diagnosis relied on clinical symptoms, serum thyroxine and TRAb, thyroid ultrasound and orbital computed tomography.

The chain employs TRBV28 and TRBJ1-5; TRBD1 agrees at 8 bases. The source of this sequence is a woman between 25 and 40 years old with Graves' hyperthyroidism. The sample taken for sequencing was blood. The CDR3 region is CASSSIRGPGNQPQHF. As DNA, the CDR3 is TGTGCCAGCAGTTCGATCAGGGGGCCCGGCAATCAGCCCCAGCATTTT.